These T cell receptor beta chains were read from a single sample in a study of preoperative IRX-2 immunotherapy in early breast cancer. The repertoire was sequenced with immunoSEQ multiplex PCR; TCRdb's copy has only in-frame clones and lacks some. The profile shows approximately 98,000 clones, roughly 85% of them singletons. The sample consisted of tumor tissue, taken after IRX-2 immunotherapy. Receptors originate from a human donor with breast cancer. Both conserved end residues are trimmed from each CDR3. Fields, in order: V gene, CDR3 protein.

TRBV5-1 ASSLGPTLANTGELF
TRBV18 ASSPLIGIYGYT
TRBV14 ASSQDLRDYGGYT
TRBV5-1 ASSPVQSQGEQY
TRBV10-3 AISESLAGGNEQF
TRBV6-8 ASSYQTDRARSTEAF
TRBV5-1 ASRPGSTGNTIY
TRBV9 ASSLLEETQY
TRBV6-8 ASSPPPHGLAGGSPDTQY
TRBV28 ASRTDRPWGQPQH
TRBV28 ASSPRAFSGANVLT
TRBV30 AWSPRTPGLAVPEQF
TRBV14 ASSLTGFGYTEAF
TRBV18 ASSPATGELF
TRBV29-1 SVVQGIYGYT
TRBV6-8 ASTWTDKNEKLF
TRBV2 ASSVGRGTDTQY
TRBV28 ASSLLILNNEKLF
TRBV5-1 ASSLGAGARTEAF
TRBV19 ASSIALAGRWAEAF
TRBV10-2 ASSSSIMNTEAF
TRBV28 ASSSPGMLSYGYT
TRBV7-1 ASSSWGLGVDGYT
TRBV6-8 ASRPQGGFQNSPLH
TRBV6-8 ASSYFGPNTGELF
TRBV28 ASSLMNSLNSPLH
TRBV6-8 ASSPPGGWGYGYT
TRBV14 ASSLQYKNTIY
TRBV7-1 ASSPGVFSANYGYT
TRBV6-8 ASSSPHGRGFHEQF
TRBV29-1 SVPGTGTSGRATYNEQF
TRBV9 ASSVADASGTGANVLT
TRBV19 ASFSTDRADQPQH
TRBV6-8 ASRTTSGGAGELF
TRBV4-1 ASSQGPGYSNQPQH
TRBV29-1 SADTGYTDTQY
TRBV12-2 ASRLGDRDPEAF
TRBV6-8 AISAAASGNYEQY
TRBV7-7 ASSLPPGTGSNTEAF
TRBV19 ASSPVFFNQPQH
TRBV29-1 SAKIAPGLPSYNEQF
TRBV18 ASSPISGVPFTGELF
TRBV18 ASSPDRAGNTIY
TRBV29-1 SGGAYTGELF
TRBV6-8 ASSYSTLRASYNEQF
TRBV28 ASRARGRVVAQY
TRBV12-5 ASARQGSTDTQY
TRBV28 ASSLTDLNTEAF
TRBV19 ASKGQGRSLEAF
TRBV5-1 ASSLAGGANEKLF
TRBV28 ASSLSLLAGGRTYEQY
TRBV7-1 ASSPGISGSTDTQY
TRBV7-1 ASSPKINRGEQF
TRBV28 ATNFKRGQGLNQPQH
TRBV11-3 ASSLDSITHYTEAF
TRBV6-8 ASSPGTGGGYT
TRBV6-8 ASERRNTEAF
TRBV6-8 ASSYWPSQTEATNEKLF